The clone carrying this T cell receptor beta chain was counted only a few times. The antigen remains undetermined. This sample stems from a study of blood T cells in healthy people across ages. General observations from the study: With age, beta diversity per million T cells declined roughly linearly, significantly by around 43. Both higher diversity and more naive CD4+ cells marked long-lived donors when set against aged donors.

Using a J-beta primer mix together with a sample-barcoded 5' primer, a second PCR was run for about 7 to 12 cycles. Tags on each cDNA molecule came from a template-switch adaptor with 12 random nucleotides. TCRdb reprocessed the 5' RACE reads with MiXCR, giving one entry per CDR3 protein. The table has about 1.1 million distinct CDR3 sequences, approximately 38% seen once. Each donor supplied around 9.6 milliliters of peripheral blood. Germline values: CDR1 SGHRS, CDR2 YFSETQ. V trimming: 4 bases; J trimming: 0 bases; junction bases outside the gene matches: 15. The CDR3 runs 18 residues. The sample was blood. This clonotype was obtained from a man aged 18 to 29 in good health. V gene TRBV5-1 combines with J gene TRBJ2-7, with TRBD1 matching 8 bases. The CDR3 sequence is CASSLERQGRILSYEQYF. DNA of the CDR3: TGCGCCAGCAGCCTAGAACGACAGGGGCGAATACTCTCCTACGAGCAGTACTTC.